The source of this TCR beta chain is a study of T cell clones after liver transplantation (dated by TCRdb to about 2019). For the study in its entirety: ITN030ST, the source of the samples, was a randomized trial that attempted immunosuppression withdrawal within 2 years of liver transplantation. Donor-reactive T cell clones were identified by TCRbeta sequencing following a pre-transplant mixed lymphocyte reaction and were subsequently tracked in post-transplant blood. Third party-reactive TCRbeta sequences from pre-transplant MLRs were also identified as an antigen-independent comparator for donor-reactive sequences. Of the eight recipients, three were HCV-positive, while the remaining recipients had been transplanted for non-autoimmune, non-viral indications. Until randomization at 12-24 months post-transplant, subjects were given standard immunosuppression, with no induction therapy. Tolerance was defined as complete withdrawal of immunosuppression for at least one year without a rise in liver enzymes beyond twice the upper limit of normal. Blood samples were collected pre-transplant, then pre-randomization ahead of withdrawal, and finally post-randomization once withdrawal had either been completed or failed. The study cohort included 8 liver transplant recipients, of whom 3 were classified as tolerant and 5 as non-tolerant.

What the authors observed across the whole study: The conclusions were preliminary, being limited by small, heterogeneous patient numbers and by non-standardized post-transplant time points. When repertoire turnover was taken into account, detection of donor-reactive sequences was significantly reduced in 7 of 8 subjects for CD4 and in 8 of 8 subjects for CD8. A greater decline was seen for donor-reactive sequences than for third party-reactive sequences, suggesting partial antigen-specific deletion unrelated to withdrawal success. In two subjects, low numbers of available donor cells limited the measurable donor-reactive repertoire. Since no allograft tissue specimens were available, donor-reactive T cells may have migrated into the graft instead of being deleted. Circulating donor-reactive CD4 TCRbeta sequences fell significantly post-transplant in 5 of 8 subjects, irrespective of tolerance or HCV status.

High-throughput TCRbeta CDR3 sequencing of frozen genomic DNA was performed by immunoSEQ, with PCR amplification, mapping, bias correction and internal controls included. The authors' analysis ran thus. Only productive rearrangements were retained, with each unique TCRbeta sequence defined by its CDR3 nucleotide sequence together with its V and J gene. Donor-reactive sequences required at least 5-fold expansion in CFSE-low cells versus unstimulated pre-transplant cells and at least 0.01% frequency. Per-subject minimum frequency thresholds, based on the lowest-template unstimulated sample, ensured at least 90% detection power. Jensen-Shannon divergence between the top 1000 TCRbeta sequences after and before transplant was used to measure repertoire turnover. Two-sided Fisher's exact tests were used to test for changes in how often donor-reactive sequences were detected. TCRdb provides this immuneACCESS table in a form limited to in-frame rearrangements. Some clones are lacking; in checked studies, under half of them reflect an unresolved V gene, and why the rest are absent is not known. V and J calls plus clone size are reproduced from that table; the DNA served to infer D and trimming. This sample is represented by about 76,000 clones; less than 90% of them were singletons. Roughly 2.8% of the sample comes from the top ten.

The CDR3, cysteine through phenylalanine, is 15 amino acids long. The CDR3 DNA has 45 bases and is translated from base 1. V lost 5 bases and J lost 0 bases, and the count of bases not matched to a germline gene is 4. CDR1 is given as SGHTA and CDR2 as FQGNSA, both from the germline V gene. Of note for this clone: No cognate antigen has been identified for it. Base qualities are not recorded, but no much larger clone differs from it by a single base.

Thawed unstimulated PBMCs were stained for CD3, CD4 and CD8 and FACS-sorted into CD3+CD4+ and CD3+CD8+ populations. All 8 studied subjects were randomized to withdrawal of immunosuppression. The Qiagen DNeasy Blood and Tissue Kit was used to isolate genomic DNA. The sequenced sample was CD4+ T cells from blood, obtained at the 22-month timepoint. This clonotype originated in a human patient who received a liver transplant. Following a transplant, some T lymphocytes may have been derived from the graft donor. Recombination linked TRBV7-2 to TRBJ2-7; 10 bases in between match TRBD2. The nucleotide sequence reads as follows: TGTGCCAGCAGCATTTCTAGCGGGAGCTCCTACGAGCAGTACTTC. It specifies CASSISSGSSYEQYF.